The subject of this entry is one T cell receptor (beta chain). These data are taken from a study of blood T cell repertoires in COVID-19. Overall study context: Both acute and convalescent COVID-19 samples were obtained from the United States, Italy and Spain. T cells, B-cell-depleted T cells, or PBMCs supplied cDNA or gDNA.

In germline, CDR1 is SQVTM, CDR2 ANQGSEA. Germline trimming cut 6 bases from V and 12 bases from J; bases unmatched to any gene: 17. This CDR3 has 15 amino acids. Participant-reported clinical history was the basis for cohort assignment. A PCR-confirmed or clinician-diagnosed COVID-19 case had contacted exposed participants within 2 weeks of entry. Using immunoSEQ multiplex PCR, the repertoire was profiled, and TCRdb retains in-frame clones only, with some absent. The sample includes some 300,000 clones, roughly 89% of them seen just once. Sequenced input: PBMCs or T cells enriched from blood (not recorded which). The sequence came from a woman in her forties or fifties who had been exposed to COVID-19. The chain links TRBV29-1 to TRBJ2-1; 10 bases align to TRBD2. The CDR3 nucleotides are TGCAGCGTAGCGAAACAAACTAGCGGGACAATGGGGCAGTTCTTC. Its translation: CSVAKQTSGTMGQFF.